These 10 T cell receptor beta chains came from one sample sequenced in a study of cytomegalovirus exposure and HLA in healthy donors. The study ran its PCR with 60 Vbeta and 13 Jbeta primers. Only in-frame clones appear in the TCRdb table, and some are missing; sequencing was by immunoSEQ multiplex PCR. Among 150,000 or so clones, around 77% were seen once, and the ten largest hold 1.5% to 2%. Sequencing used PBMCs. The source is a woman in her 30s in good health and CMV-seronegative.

The CDR3 DNA reads as TGCGCCAGCAGCCCCCGGTCTGTCCAAGAGACCCAGTACTTC. Its protein product is CASSPRSVQETQYF. This chain joins TRBV5-1 and TRBJ2-5; D unresolved. V was pared by 4 bases and J by 1 base, with 11 bases between. CDR1 is SGHRS and CDR2 is YFSETQ in the germline V gene. The CDR3 extends over 14 amino acids.

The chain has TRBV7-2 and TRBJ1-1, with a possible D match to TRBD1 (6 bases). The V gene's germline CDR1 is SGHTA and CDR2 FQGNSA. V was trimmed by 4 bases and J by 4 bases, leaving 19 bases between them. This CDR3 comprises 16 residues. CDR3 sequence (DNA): TGTGCCAGCAGCTACAACAGGGCCCTTGGGGGCACTGAAGCTTTCTTT. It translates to CASSYNRALGGTEAFF.

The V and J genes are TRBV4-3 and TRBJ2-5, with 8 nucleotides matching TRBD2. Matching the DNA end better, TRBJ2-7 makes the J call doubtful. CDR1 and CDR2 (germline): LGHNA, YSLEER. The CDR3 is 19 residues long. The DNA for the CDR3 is TGCGCCAGCAGCCAAGATCTACCGGACCGGGAGGGCCGTCGTAACGAGCAGTACTTC. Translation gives CASSQDLPDREGRRNEQYF.

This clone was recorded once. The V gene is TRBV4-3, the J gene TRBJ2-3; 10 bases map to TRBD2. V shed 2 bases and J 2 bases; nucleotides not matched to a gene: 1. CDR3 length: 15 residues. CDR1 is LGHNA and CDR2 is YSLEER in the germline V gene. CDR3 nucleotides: TGCGCCAGCAGCCAAACTAGCGGGGACACAGATACGCAGTATTTT. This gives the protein CASSQTSGDTDTQYF.

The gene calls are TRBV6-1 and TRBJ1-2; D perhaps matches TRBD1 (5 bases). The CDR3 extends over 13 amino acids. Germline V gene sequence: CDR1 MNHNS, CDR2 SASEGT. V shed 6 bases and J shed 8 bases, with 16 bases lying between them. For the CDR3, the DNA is TGTGCCAGCAGCTTTGGGGCAGCCGGGGGCTACACCTTC. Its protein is CASSFGAAGGYTF.

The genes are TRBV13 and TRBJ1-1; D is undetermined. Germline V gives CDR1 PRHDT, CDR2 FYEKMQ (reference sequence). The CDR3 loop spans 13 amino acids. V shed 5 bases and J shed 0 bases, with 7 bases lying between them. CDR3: CASSASMNTEAFF. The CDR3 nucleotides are TGTGCCAGCAGCGCGAGTATGAACACTGAAGCTTTCTTT.

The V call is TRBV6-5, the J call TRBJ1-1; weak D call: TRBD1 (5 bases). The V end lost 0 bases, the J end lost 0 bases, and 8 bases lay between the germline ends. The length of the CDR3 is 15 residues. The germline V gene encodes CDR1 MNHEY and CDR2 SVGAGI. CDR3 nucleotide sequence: TGTGCCAGCAGTTACTCGCGACAGATGAACACTGAAGCTTTCTTT. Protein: CASSYSRQMNTEAFF.

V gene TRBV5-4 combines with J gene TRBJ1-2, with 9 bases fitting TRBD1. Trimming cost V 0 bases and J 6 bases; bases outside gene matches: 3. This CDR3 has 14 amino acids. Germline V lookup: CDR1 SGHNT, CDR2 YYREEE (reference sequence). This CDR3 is CASSLVDRGHGYTF. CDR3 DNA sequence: TGTGCCAGCAGCTTGGTGGACAGGGGCCATGGCTACACCTTC. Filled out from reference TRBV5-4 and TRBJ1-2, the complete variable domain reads ETGVTQSPTHLIKTRGQQVTLRCSSQSGHNTVSWYQQALGQGPQFIFQYYREEENGRGNFPPRFSGLQFPNYSSELNVNALELDDSALYLCASSLVDRGHGYTFGSGTRLTVV.

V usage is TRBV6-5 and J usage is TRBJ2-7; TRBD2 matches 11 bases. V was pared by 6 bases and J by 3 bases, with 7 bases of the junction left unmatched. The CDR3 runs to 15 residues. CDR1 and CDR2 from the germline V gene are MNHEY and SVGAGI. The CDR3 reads CASSPLAGGIYEQYF. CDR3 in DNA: TGTGCCAGCAGCCCTCTAGCGGGGGGTATCTACGAGCAGTACTTC.

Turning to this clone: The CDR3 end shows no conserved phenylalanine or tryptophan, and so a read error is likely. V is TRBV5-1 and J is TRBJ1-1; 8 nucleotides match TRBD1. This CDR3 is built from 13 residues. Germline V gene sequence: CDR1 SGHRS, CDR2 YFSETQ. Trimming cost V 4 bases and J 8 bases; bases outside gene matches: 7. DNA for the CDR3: TGCGCCAGCAGCGAACCGGGACAGGAAGAAGCTTTCTCT. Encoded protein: CASSEPGQEEAFS.